This T cell receptor beta chain is from a study of blood T cell repertoires in COVID-19. Study-wide context: COVID-19 samples from acute and convalescent phases originated in the United States, Italy and Spain. T cells, B-cell-depleted T cells, or PBMCs supplied cDNA or gDNA.

Per the study methods: Nucleated cell number was recorded as an estimate derived from reference gene primer amplification. The assay was immunoSEQ multiplex PCR, and TCRdb's table has in-frame clones only and misses some. V and J calls and clone size are given by that table; D and trimming were obtained from the DNA. The sample contains some 300,000 clones, 85% of which appear only once. The junction had 0 bases not matched to a gene; V was cut back by 8 bases and J by 2 bases. The CDR3 contains 12 residues. CDR1 is SNHLY, CDR2 FYNNEI, per germline. Specimen: peripheral blood. The chain joins TRBV2 to TRBJ1-5; TRBD1 agrees at 7 bases. This clonotype was obtained from a woman aged 50 to 60 with active or convalescent COVID-19. CDR3 protein: CASGQGNQPQHF. The DNA of the CDR3 is TGTGCCAGCGGACAGGGCAATCAGCCCCAGCATTTT.